Included here is one T cell receptor beta chain sequence, with context. Antigen unknown. The sample originates from a study of cytomegalovirus exposure and HLA in healthy donors. Study outcomes and limitations: Some public TCRs appeared in many individuals, while most sequences were rare.

The PCR was carried out with 60 Vbeta primers and 13 Jbeta primers. The method was immunoSEQ multiplex PCR; TCRdb's version includes in-frame clones alone and lacks a portion of them. The repertoire holds over 100,000 clones, with around four fifths as singletons. The sequenced sample consisted of PBMCs. The receptor comes from a woman aged 40 to 50 in good health and CMV-seronegative.

The CDR3 region is CASSQQEGQQAFF. The CDR3 region has the DNA TGTGCCAGCAGTCAACAGGAGGGCCAGCAAGCTTTCTTT. The chain recombines TRBV7-3 with TRBJ1-1; the D gene is possibly TRBD1 (5 bases). The V and J ends lost 6 bases and 9 bases respectively, with 17 bases between them. Germline CDR1 SGHTA, CDR2 FQGTGA. CDR3 length: 13 residues.